This T cell receptor beta chain was recorded in a study of blood T cell repertoires in COVID-19. Assay used: immunoSEQ multiplex PCR; TCRdb lists only in-frame clones, some missing. The sample contains 200,000 to 250,000 clones, 70% to 90% of which appear only once. Germline V gives CDR1 MNHEY, CDR2 SVGAGI. V was pared by 6 bases and J by 7 bases, with 18 bases between. This CDR3 has 15 amino acids. J is TRBJ1-4 and V is TRBV6-5; D may be TRBD1 (6 bases). The source material was PBMCs or T cells enriched from blood (not recorded which). The clonotype was recovered from a woman aged 40 to 55 with acute COVID-19. The CDR3 sequence is CASRSTIDRREKLFF. CDR3 coding DNA: TGTGCCAGCAGATCTACTATAGACAGGCGTGAAAAACTGTTTTTT.